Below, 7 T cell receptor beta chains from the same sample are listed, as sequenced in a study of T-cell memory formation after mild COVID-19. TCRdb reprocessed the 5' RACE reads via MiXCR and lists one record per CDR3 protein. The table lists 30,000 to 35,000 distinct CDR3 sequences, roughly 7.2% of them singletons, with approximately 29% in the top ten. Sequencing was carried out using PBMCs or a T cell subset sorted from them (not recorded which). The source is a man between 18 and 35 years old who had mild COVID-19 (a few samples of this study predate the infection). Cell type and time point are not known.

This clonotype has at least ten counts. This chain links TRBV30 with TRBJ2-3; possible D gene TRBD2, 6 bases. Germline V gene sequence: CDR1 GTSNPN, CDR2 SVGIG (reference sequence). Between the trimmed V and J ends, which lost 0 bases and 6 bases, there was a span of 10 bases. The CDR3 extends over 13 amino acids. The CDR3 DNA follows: TGTGCCTGGAGTGTACGGGAGAGGGATACGCAGTATTTT. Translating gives CAWSVRERDTQYF.

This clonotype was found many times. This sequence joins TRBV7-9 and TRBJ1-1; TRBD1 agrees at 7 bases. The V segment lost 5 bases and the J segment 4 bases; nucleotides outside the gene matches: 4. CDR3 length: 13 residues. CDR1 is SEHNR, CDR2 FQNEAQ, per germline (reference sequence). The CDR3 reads CASSRQGSTEAFF. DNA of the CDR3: TGTGCCAGCAGCCGACAGGGTTCCACTGAAGCTTTCTTT. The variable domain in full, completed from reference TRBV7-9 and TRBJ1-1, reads DTGVSQNPRHKITKRGQNVTFRCDPISEHNRLYWYRQTLGQGPEFLTYFQNEAQLEKSRLLSDRFSAERPKGSFSTLEIQRTEQGDSAMYLCASSRQGSTEAFFGQGTRLTVV.

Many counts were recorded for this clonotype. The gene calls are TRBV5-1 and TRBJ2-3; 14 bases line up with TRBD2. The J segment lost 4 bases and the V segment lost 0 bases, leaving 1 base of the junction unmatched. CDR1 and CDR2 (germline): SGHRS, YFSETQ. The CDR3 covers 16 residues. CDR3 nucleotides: TGCGCCAGCAGCTTGGTGACTAGCGGGGGGGCAGATACGCAGTATTTT. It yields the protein CASSLVTSGGADTQYF. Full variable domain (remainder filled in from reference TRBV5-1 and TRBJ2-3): KAGVTQTPRYLIKTRGQQVTLSCSPISGHRSVSWYQQTPGQGLQFLFEYFSETQRNKGNFPGRFSGRQFSNSRSEMNVSTLELGDSALYLCASSLVTSGGADTQYFGPGTRLTVL.

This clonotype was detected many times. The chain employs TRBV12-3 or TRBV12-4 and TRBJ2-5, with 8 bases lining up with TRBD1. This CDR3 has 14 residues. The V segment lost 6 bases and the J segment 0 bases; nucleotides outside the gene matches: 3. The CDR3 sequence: CASSQTGDQETQYF. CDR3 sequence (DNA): TGTGCCAGCAGCCAGACAGGGGACCAAGAGACCCAGTACTTC.

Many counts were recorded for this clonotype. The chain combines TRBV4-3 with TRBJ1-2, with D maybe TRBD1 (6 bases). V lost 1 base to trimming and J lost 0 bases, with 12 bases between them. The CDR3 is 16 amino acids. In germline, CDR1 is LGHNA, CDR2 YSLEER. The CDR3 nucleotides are TGCGCCAGCAGCCAAGCCTCTGGACAGACTAACTATGGCTACACCTTC. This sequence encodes CASSQASGQTNYGYTF.

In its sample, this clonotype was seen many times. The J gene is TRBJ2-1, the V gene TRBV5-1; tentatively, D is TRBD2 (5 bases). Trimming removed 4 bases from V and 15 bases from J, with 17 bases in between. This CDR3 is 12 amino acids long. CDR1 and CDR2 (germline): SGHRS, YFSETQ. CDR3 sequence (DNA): TGCGCCAGCAGCGAGGACTTGATGGAGAGGTTCTTC. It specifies CASSEDLMERFF.

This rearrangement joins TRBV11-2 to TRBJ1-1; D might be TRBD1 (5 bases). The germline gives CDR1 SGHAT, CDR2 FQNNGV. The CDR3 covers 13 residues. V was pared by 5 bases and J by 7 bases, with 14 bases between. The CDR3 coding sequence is TGTGCCAGCAGCCTCAGCAGGGAACTTGAAGCTTTCTTT. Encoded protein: CASSLSRELEAFF.